Shown below are 4 T cell receptor beta chains from a single sample sequenced in a study of cytomegalovirus exposure and HLA in healthy donors. Here immunoSEQ multiplex PCR was the method, and the copy in TCRdb shows in-frame clones only, minus some. The table shows 90,000 to 150,000 clones, with approximately 88% occurring only once. The sequencing input was PBMCs. These receptors came from a woman in her late teens or twenties in good health and CMV-seropositive.

This clone was recorded once. The chain couples TRBV18 to TRBJ1-1; tentatively, D is TRBD1 (5 bases). CDR1 is KGHSH and CDR2 is LQKENI in the germline V gene. Trimming shortened V by 3 bases and J by 6 bases, and 8 bases separated the two germline ends. There are 12 residues in the CDR3. The CDR3 here is CASSPDISEAFF. CDR3 nucleotide sequence: TGTGCCAGCTCACCGGACATCTCTGAAGCTTTCTTT. Drawing the rest from reference TRBV18 and TRBJ1-1, the complete variable domain is NAGVMQNPRHLVRRRGQEARLRCSPMKGHSHVYWYRQLPEEGLKFMVYLQKENIIDESGMPKERFSAEFPKEGPSILRIQQVVRGDSAAYFCASSPDISEAFFGQGTRLTVV.

The CDR3 here is CASTGTSGRDEQFF. In nucleotides, the CDR3 is TGTGCCAGCACCGGGACTAGCGGGAGGGATGAGCAGTTCTTC. The V call is TRBV11-3, the J call TRBJ2-1, with 16 nucleotides matching TRBD2. V lost 7 bases to trimming and J lost 8 bases; unmatched junction nucleotides: 2. This CDR3 is built from 14 residues. Looked up from germline, CDR1 is SGHNT and CDR2 is YENEEA.

V usage is TRBV7-9 and J usage is TRBJ1-1, with D tentatively TRBD1 (6 bases). This CDR3 comprises 17 residues. Germline V gene data show CDR1 as SEHNR and CDR2 as FQNEAQ (reference sequence). Trimming shortened V by 1 base and J by 0 bases, and 15 bases separated the two germline ends. In DNA, the CDR3 is TGTGCCAGCAGCTTAGTAGGCGGGGGGCGGATGAACACTGAAGCTTTCTTT. Encoded protein: CASSLVGGGRMNTEAFF.

This rearrangement joins TRBV5-1 to TRBJ2-5, with D perhaps matching TRBD1 (6 bases). V gave up 5 bases and J gave up 2 bases, with 16 bases separating them. The germline V gene has CDR1 SGHRS and CDR2 YFSETQ. This CDR3 region has 15 residues. DNA of the CDR3: TGCGCCAGCAGTCCTTACGGACAGTCTCAAGAGACCCAGTACTTC. It encodes CASSPYGQSQETQYF. The whole variable domain, filled in from reference TRBV5-1 and TRBJ2-5, reads KAGVTQTPRYLIKTRGQQVTLSCSPISGHRSVSWYQQTPGQGLQFLFEYFSETQRNKGNFPGRFSGRQFSNSRSEMNVSTLELGDSALYLCASSPYGQSQETQYFGPGTRLLVL.